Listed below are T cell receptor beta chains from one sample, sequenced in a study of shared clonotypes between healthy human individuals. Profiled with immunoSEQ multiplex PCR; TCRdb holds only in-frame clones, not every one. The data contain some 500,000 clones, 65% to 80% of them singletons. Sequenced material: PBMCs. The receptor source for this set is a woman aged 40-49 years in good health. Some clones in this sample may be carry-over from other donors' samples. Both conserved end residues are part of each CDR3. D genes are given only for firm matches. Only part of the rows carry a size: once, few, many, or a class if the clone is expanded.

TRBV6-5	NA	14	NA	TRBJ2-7	TGTGCCAGCAGTTACTCGAATCCCCCCTACGAGCAGTACTTC	CASSYSNPPYEQYF
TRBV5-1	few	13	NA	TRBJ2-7	TGCGCCAGCAGCTTGGGTCAAATTTACGAGCAGTACTTC	CASSLGQIYEQYF
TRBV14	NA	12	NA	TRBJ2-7	TGTGCCAGCAGCCCAACAGCCTACGAGCAGTACTTC	CASSPTAYEQYF
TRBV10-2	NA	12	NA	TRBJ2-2	TGCGCCAGCAGTGTGTCGGGCGGGGAGCTGTTTTTT	CASSVSGGELFF
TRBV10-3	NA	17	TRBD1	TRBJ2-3	TGTGCCATCAGTGAGCCCTGGACAGGGGGCACGGAAGATACGCAGTATTTT	CAISEPWTGGTEDTQYF
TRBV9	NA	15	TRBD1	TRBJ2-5	TGTGCCAGCAGCGTAGGAGGGGGCTTGGGCGAGACCCAGTACTTC	CASSVGGGLGETQYF
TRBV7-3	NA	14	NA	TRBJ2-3	TGTGCCAGCAGCTCCGGGACGCCCACAGATACGCAGTATTTT	CASSSGTPTDTQYF
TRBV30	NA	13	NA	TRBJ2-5	TGTGCCTGGAGGACGGACTACCAAGAGACCCAGTACTTC	CAWRTDYQETQYF
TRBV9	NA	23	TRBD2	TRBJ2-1	TGTGCCAGCAGCGTAGCGGAGGGGTTGGGACTAGCGGGATTACCGTGGGGGTCCAATGAGCAGTTCTTC	CASSVAEGLGLAGLPWGSNEQFF
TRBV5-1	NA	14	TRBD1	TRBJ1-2	TGCGCCAGCAGCTTGGACAGGGGAAGGGAGGGCTACACCTTC	CASSLDRGREGYTF
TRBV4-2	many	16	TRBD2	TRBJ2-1	TGTGCCAGCAGCCCTCTTTCTAGCGGAGATTACAATGAGCAGTTCTTC	CASSPLSSGDYNEQFF
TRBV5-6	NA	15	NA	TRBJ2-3	TGTGCCAGCAGCTTGGTCGCCAGTGGCACAGATACGCAGTATTTT	CASSLVASGTDTQYF
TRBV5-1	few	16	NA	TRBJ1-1	TGCGCCAGCAGCTTGGAACGGTTCGACATGAACACTGAAGCTTTCTTT	CASSLERFDMNTEAFF
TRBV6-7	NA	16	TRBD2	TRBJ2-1	TGTGCCAGCAGTTACTCGCGGGGGGCGTCCTACAATGAGCAGTTCTTC	CASSYSRGASYNEQFF